This TCR beta chain was found in a study of blood T cell repertoires in COVID-19. This table comes from immunoSEQ multiplex PCR, and its TCRdb copy is limited to in-frame clones, with some not included. This table holds about 61,000 clones, 88% found once. J gave up 13 bases and V 1 base, and 7 bases lay outside the gene matches. The germline V gene has CDR1 LNHNV and CDR2 YYDKDF (reference sequence). The CDR3 sequence is 13 residues long. What was sequenced was peripheral blood. This TCR was sampled from a woman in her 50s with active or convalescent COVID-19. The chain employs TRBV15 and TRBJ2-5; 9 nucleotides agree with TRBD2. Here the CDR3 reads CATSRASGARPYF. For the CDR3, the DNA is TGTGCCACCAGCAGAGCTAGCGGGGCCCGTCCGTACTTC.